The rows below give T cell receptor beta chains drawn from one sample of a study of T-cell reconstitution after alpha-beta-depleted transplantation in children. TCRdb used MiXCR to reprocess the PCR reads, holding one entry per CDR3 protein. The data contain hundreds of thousands of distinct CDR3 sequences, roughly a tenth of them seen just once; the ten biggest clones take up over 5%. The source material was PBMCs from the stem cell graft donor, sampled from the stem cell graft. All receptors come from a human donor who donated a stem cell graft to a child with acute lymphoblastic leukemia. CDR3s include the opening cysteine and the closing phenylalanine or tryptophan. The D gene is left open where the match is weak. Not every row has a clone size; where given, it reads once, few, many or a size class.

size: many
D: TRBD1
V: TRBV6-4
J: TRBJ1-1
CDR3: CASSSKPGQGAGNTEAFF
DNA: TGTGCCAGCAGTTCAAAGCCGGGACAGGGGGCAGGGAACACTGAAGCTTTCTTT

size: many
D: TRBD1
V: TRBV29-1
J: TRBJ1-2
CDR3: CSVRRQGIYGYTF
DNA: TGCAGCGTTCGGCGACAGGGGATCTATGGCTACACCTTC

size: .
D: .
V: TRBV7-9
J: TRBJ1-2
CDR3: CASSTGGSGYTF
DNA: TGTGCCAGCAGCACTGGAGGAAGTGGCTACACCTTC

size: many
D: .
V: TRBV27
J: TRBJ2-3
CDR3: CASSSIPDTQYF
DNA: TGTGCCAGCAGTTCAATTCCCGATACGCAGTATTTT

size: .
D: TRBD2
V: TRBV11-3
J: TRBJ2-4
CDR3: CASSLGRTSGGDIQYF
DNA: TGTGCCAGCAGCTTAGGAAGGACTAGCGGGGGGGACATTCAGTACTTC

size: .
D: .
V: TRBV20-1
J: TRBJ1-1
CDR3: CSATTGGSRTEAFF
DNA: TGCAGTGCTACTACAGGAGGCTCGAGGACTGAAGCTTTCTTT

size: many
D: .
V: TRBV11-2
J: TRBJ1-5
CDR3: CASSRNPGQPQHF
DNA: TGTGCCAGCAGCCGGAACCCCGGTCAGCCCCAGCATTTT

size: .
D: TRBD1
V: TRBV18
J: TRBJ2-1
CDR3: CASSPPNRDRENNEQFF
DNA: TGTGCCAGCTCACCACCGAACCGGGACAGGGAGAACAATGAGCAGTTCTTC

size: .
D: TRBD2
V: TRBV7-7
J: TRBJ2-1
CDR3: CASSDRLAGSLGVEQFF
DNA: TGTGCCAGCAGCGACCGACTAGCGGGGAGCCTGGGCGTGGAGCAGTTCTTC

size: many
D: .
V: TRBV10-2
J: TRBJ1-1
CDR3: CASYENTEAFF
DNA: TGCGCCAGTTATGAGAACACTGAAGCTTTCTTT